Each of the 2 T cell receptor beta chains below was sequenced from the same sample in a study of T cells after yellow fever vaccination. TCRdb re-called the 5' RACE reads with MiXCR, one entry per CDR3 protein. The profile covers 100,000 to 150,000 distinct CDR3 sequences, with about 8.8% appearing a single time and almost 40% taken by the ten largest. The sample in question was CD8+ T cells sorted from PBMCs, obtained on the day of the yellow fever booster vaccination. Source of these receptors: a man aged 18 to 30 who received the YFV17D yellow fever vaccine.

The chain has TRBV29-1 and TRBJ2-6; D unresolved. The V end was cut by 6 bases, the J end by 1 base, with 7 bases between. Germline V gene sequence: CDR1 SQVTM, CDR2 ANQGSEA. The CDR3 loop spans 13 amino acids. The CDR3 coding sequence is TGCAGCGTCGCGTATTCTGGGGCCAACGTCCTGACTTTC. Its protein is CSVAYSGANVLTF.

V is TRBV4-2 and J is TRBJ2-1; a possible D gene is TRBD2 (5 bases). The length of the CDR3 is 15 residues. V lost 0 bases and J 3 bases, leaving 9 bases between the germline ends. CDR1 is LGHNA and CDR2 is YNFKEQ in the germline V gene. As DNA, the CDR3 is TGTGCCAGCAGCCAAGATCTTGGGAGCTACAATGAGCAGTTCTTC. Residues: CASSQDLGSYNEQFF.